The present T cell receptor (beta chain) was sequenced within a study of spatial heterogeneity in lung cancer. The study's findings and limits: Ubiquitous expanded TCR counts tracked ubiquitous nonsynonymous mutations; regional expanded TCR counts tracked regional nonsynonymous mutations. One measure, the expanded intratumoral alpha and beta TCR count, tracked tumor mutation counts.

As to time point: sample taken at primary tumor resection. This clonotype was detected ten times or more. Its antigen is unknown. The library protocol tagged each TCR cDNA with a unique molecular identifier. TCRdb passed the 5' RACE reads through MiXCR, listing each CDR3 protein once. The data contain 8,000 to 10,000 distinct CDR3 sequences, around an eighth of them singletons. The CDR3 length is 15 residues. The germline V gene has CDR1 LGHNA and CDR2 YSLEER. V was clipped by 4 bases and J by 6 bases, with 16 bases between them. The TCR sequence derives from a male donor with early-stage non-small cell lung cancer. The V gene is TRBV4-3, the J gene TRBJ2-1; D may be TRBD1 (6 bases). This specimen consisted of lung tumor tissue, obtained at surgery. The CDR3 DNA follows: TGCGCCAGCAGCCTGGGACATAGGACGGGCAATGAGCAGTTCTTC. Protein sequence: CASSLGHRTGNEQFF.